The clone carrying this T cell receptor beta chain has ten or more counts. The antigen remains undetermined. These data belong to a study of T cells in Graves' hyperthyroidism and ophthalmopathy. Overall study results and limits: Ophthalmopathy cases were set apart from stable hyperthyroidism by a 13 V-J model. Most thyroid clonotypes with frequency above 0.001 were detected in blood.

Authors of the study amplified TCR beta CDR3 regions from RNA transcripts. Initially, a first-round RT-PCR of the TCR CDR3 employed the HTBI primer set. Each CDR3 protein is one row after TCRdb ran MiXCR on the multiplex PCR reads. The sample has approximately 600,000 distinct CDR3 sequences, 13% to 15% seen once. Orbital computed tomography and thyroid ultrasound, together with serum TRAb and thyroxine and clinical symptoms, were used for diagnoses. With 5 bases clipped from V and 3 bases from J, the junction kept 13 bases outside the gene matches. The germline gives CDR1 MDHEN, CDR2 SYDVKM. CDR3 length: 16 residues.

The sample comprised blood. The chain links TRBV28 to TRBJ2-7; TRBD1 agrees at 7 bases. The sequence came from a woman between 18 and 29 years old with Graves' ophthalmopathy. CDR3 sequence: CASSPPTGEIGYEQYF. CDR3 nucleotides: TGTGCCAGCAGTCCGCCCACAGGGGAGATAGGCTACGAGCAGTACTTC.